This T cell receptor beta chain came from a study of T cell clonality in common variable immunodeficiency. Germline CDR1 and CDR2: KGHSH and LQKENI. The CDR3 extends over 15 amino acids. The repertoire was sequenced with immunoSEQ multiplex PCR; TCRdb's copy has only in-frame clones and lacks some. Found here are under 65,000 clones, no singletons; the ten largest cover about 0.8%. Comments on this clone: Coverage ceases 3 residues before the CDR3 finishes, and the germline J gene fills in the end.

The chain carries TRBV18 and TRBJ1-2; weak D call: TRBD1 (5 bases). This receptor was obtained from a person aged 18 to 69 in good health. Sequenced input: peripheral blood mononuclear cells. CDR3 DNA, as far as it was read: TGTGCCAGCTCCCCTACTAGCGGGGCCTACAATGAC. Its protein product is CASSPTSGAYND. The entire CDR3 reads CASSPTSGAYNDYTF.